This T cell receptor (beta chain) came from a study of graft-versus-host responses after intestinal transplantation. Turning to the study itself: Isolated intestinal, liver-intestinal, or multivisceral transplants had been given to the recipients.

This clone has only one observation. Its matching antigen is unknown. Sequencing used immunoSEQ multiplex PCR; TCRdb keeps in-frame clones, though not all of them. The sample gives tens of thousands of clones, over 80% of which show up once; roughly 0.49% is in the top ten. The sample was unstimulated CD8+ T cells sorted from spleen or lymph node cells, taken before intestinal transplant. The TCR comes from a human donor who received an intestinal transplant.

CDR3 sequence (DNA): TGTGCCAGCAGCGGGCCAGCGAATGAAAAACTGTTTTTT. Protein product: CASSGPANEKLFF. The chain is built from TRBV9 and TRBJ1-4; unclear D gene. The CDR3 length is 13 residues. Trimming stripped 3 bases from V and 5 bases from J, with 8 bases between. Germline loops: CDR1 SGDLS, CDR2 YYNGEE.